The next 21 T cell receptor beta chains were all read from a single sample in a study of identical twins. Using its own MiXCR run on the 5' RACE reads, TCRdb lists one record per CDR3 protein. The sample holds 400,000 to 600,000 distinct CDR3 sequences; around 20% are singletons and the top ten take approximately 0.52%. Separately, the same data were catalogued under a study of yellow fever vaccine responses in identical twins.

Input material: CD4+ T cells sorted from blood. These receptors were taken from a woman aged 18-29 years in good health.

V usage is TRBV10-3 and J usage is TRBJ2-3; 9 bases agree with TRBD2. Germline V gene lookup returns CDR1 ENHRY and CDR2 SYGVKD. CDR3 length: 17 residues. V was clipped by 0 bases and J by 4 bases; unmatched bases: 8. The DNA for the CDR3 is TGTGCCATCAGTGAGTCGGTAGCGGGAGTCGTTTCAGATACGCAGTATTTT. It encodes CAISESVAGVVSDTQYF.

The rearrangement joins TRBV12-3 or TRBV12-4 to TRBJ2-5; 8 nucleotides line up with TRBD2. The CDR3 length is 14 residues. After removal of 1 base from V and 7 bases from J, the junction contained 5 bases not matched to a gene. The CDR3 DNA sequence: TGTGCCAGCAGTTTAGTCGGGGGGGTCTCGACCCAGTACTTC. It yields the protein CASSLVGGVSTQYF.

Only a few counts were recorded for this clonotype. The CDR3 region has the DNA TGTGCCAGCCCCCGGGGGGATTCACCCCTCCACTTT. It is translated as CASPRGDSPLHF. The chain couples TRBV7-9 to TRBJ1-6, with D possibly TRBD1 on 5 matching bases. Germline CDR1 SEHNR, CDR2 FQNEAQ (reference sequence). The CDR3 has 12 amino acids. V gave up 8 bases and J gave up 8 bases, with 10 bases separating them.

V and J are TRBV7-9 and TRBJ1-5, with D possibly being TRBD1 (5 bases). Germline V gives CDR1 SEHNR, CDR2 FQNEAQ (reference sequence). The CDR3 extends over 14 amino acids. Trimming cost V 1 base and J 9 bases, with 13 bases left between them. The CDR3 nucleotides are TGTGCCAGCAGCTTAGGGCAGGGCCCCGGGCCCCAGCATTTT. It yields the protein CASSLGQGPGPQHF.

The rearrangement uses TRBV10-3 and TRBJ2-1, with 7 bases aligning to TRBD1. J gave up 4 bases and V 7 bases, and 13 bases lay outside the gene matches. Germline CDR1 reads ENHRY; CDR2 reads SYGVKD. This CDR3 is built from 16 residues. DNA of the CDR3: TGTGCCATCACCCGGGACAGTCGAACACCATACAATGAGCAGTTCTTC. It yields the protein CAITRDSRTPYNEQFF.

The chain carries TRBV20-1 and TRBJ2-2; unclear D gene. Germline V gene sequence: CDR1 DFQATT, CDR2 SNEGSKA (reference sequence). The germline V and J ends were trimmed by 0 bases and 1 base, with 12 bases remaining between them. The CDR3 has 16 amino acids. This chain's CDR3 is CSARDSGRRNTGELFF. The CDR3 nucleotides are TGCAGTGCTAGAGATTCCGGAAGGCGGAACACCGGGGAGCTGTTTTTT.

This clonotype was detected a few times. This chain joins TRBV5-1 and TRBJ2-1; 9 bases match TRBD1. This CDR3 is built from 16 residues. CDR1 is SGHRS, CDR2 YFSETQ, per germline. Trimming removed 0 bases from V and 5 bases from J; junction bases left unmatched: 6. The CDR3 nucleotides are TGCGCCAGCAGCTTGGCCAGGGGGACAGGGCACAATGAGCAGTTCTTC. Protein product: CASSLARGTGHNEQFF.

This clonotype was picked up a small number of times. V and J are TRBV27 and TRBJ2-1; D perhaps matches TRBD1 (6 bases). With 4 bases removed from V and 7 bases from J, the gap between germline ends came to 14 bases. CDR3 length: 14 residues. Germline V lookup: CDR1 MNHEY, CDR2 SMNVEV (reference sequence). The DNA of the CDR3 is TGTGCCAGCAGTTCCCTACAGGGTCTAAATGAGCAGTTCTTC. Its protein product is CASSSLQGLNEQFF.

This rearrangement joins TRBV5-1 to TRBJ2-1; 10 bases agree with TRBD1. Trimming took 6 bases from V and 0 from J; bases not matched to a gene: 6. The CDR3 contains 16 residues. Germline-derived CDR1 and CDR2 are SGHRS and YFSETQ. The chain's CDR3 is CASKGTGVSSYNEQFF. For the CDR3, the DNA is TGCGCCAGCAAGGGGACAGGGGTAAGCTCCTACAATGAGCAGTTCTTC.

This clonotype was detected once. The gene calls are TRBV28 and TRBJ2-7; D is perhaps TRBD1 (6 bases). This CDR3 spans 14 amino acids. The germline CDR1 and CDR2 sequences are MDHEN and SYDVKM. V shed 6 bases and J shed 5 bases, with 17 bases lying between them. In DNA, the CDR3 is TGTGCCAGCAGCCCATCCGGGACAACCCACGAGCAGTACTTC. It yields the protein CASSPSGTTHEQYF. Drawing the rest from reference TRBV28 and TRBJ2-7, the complete variable domain is DVKVTQSSRYLVKRTGEKVFLECVQDMDHENMFWYRQDPGLGLRLIYFSYDVKMKEKGDIPEGYSVSREKKERFSLILESASTNQTSMYLCASSPSGTTHEQYFGPGTRLTVT.

In its sample, this clonotype was seen a few times. The CDR3 sequence: CASSFGGPSYNEQFF. The CDR3 DNA follows: TGCGCCAGCAGCTTTGGGGGACCTTCTTACAATGAGCAGTTCTTC. V usage is TRBV5-1 and J usage is TRBJ2-1; D is possibly TRBD1 or TRBD2 (5 bases each). V was cut by 2 bases and J by 4 bases, with 13 bases left in between. Germline CDR1 reads SGHRS; CDR2 reads YFSETQ. This CDR3 has 15 residues.

This chain joins TRBV19 and TRBJ2-7; D might be TRBD2 (5 bases). Germline V gene lookup returns CDR1 LNHDA and CDR2 SQIVND (reference sequence). Trimming cost V 5 bases and J 0 bases, with 14 bases left between them. The CDR3 has 15 residues. The CDR3 region is CASSRTAVGSYEQYF. The CDR3, as DNA: TGTGCCAGTAGTCGGACTGCCGTGGGCTCCTACGAGCAGTACTTC.

V is TRBV3-1 and J is TRBJ1-3, with 9 nucleotides matching TRBD1. V trimming: 6 bases; J trimming: 9 bases; junction bases outside the gene matches: 6. The CDR3 covers 13 residues. Germline V CDR1 and CDR2: LGHDT, YNNKEL (reference sequence). The CDR3 DNA is TGTGCCAGCAGTCCCGGACAGGGGACCACCATATATTTT. It yields the protein CASSPGQGTTIYF. Supplemented by reference TRBV3-1 and TRBJ1-3, the full variable domain reads DTAVSQTPKYLVTQMGNDKSIKCEQNLGHDTMYWYKQDSKKFLKIMFSYNNKELIINETVPNRFSPKSPDKAHLNLHINSLELGDSAVYFCASSPGQGTTIYFGEGSWLTVV.

This clonotype was observed a handful of times. V is TRBV25-1 and J is TRBJ2-7; D possibly matches TRBD1 or TRBD2 (5 bases each). V was cut by 4 bases and J by 1 base, with 20 bases left in between. CDR1 and CDR2 from the germline V gene are MGHDK and SYGVNS. The CDR3 loop spans 17 amino acids. The CDR3 nucleotides read TGTGCCAGCAGTGGCCGTCAGGGTCGGACTGCTTCCTACGAGCAGTACTTC. Translation: CASSGRQGRTASYEQYF.

The rearrangement links TRBV5-1 to TRBJ2-3, with D possibly TRBD2 on 6 matching bases. Germline V gene sequence: CDR1 SGHRS, CDR2 YFSETQ. This CDR3 contains 15 residues. V was shortened by 1 base and J by 0 bases, with 9 bases between the two germline ends. The CDR3 spells CASSLWGGSTDTQYF. For the CDR3, the DNA is TGCGCCAGCAGCTTGTGGGGAGGAAGCACAGATACGCAGTATTTT. Using reference TRBV5-1 and TRBJ2-3 for the parts outside the CDR3, the full variable domain is KAGVTQTPRYLIKTRGQQVTLSCSPISGHRSVSWYQQTPGQGLQFLFEYFSETQRNKGNFPGRFSGRQFSNSRSEMNVSTLELGDSALYLCASSLWGGSTDTQYFGPGTRLTVL.

V and J are TRBV11-2 and TRBJ2-7, with a weak D call TRBD1 (6 bases). CDR1 is SGHAT, CDR2 FQNNGV, per germline. This CDR3 is 18 amino acids long. Trimming stripped 5 bases from V and 2 bases from J, with 25 bases between. This chain's CDR3 is CASSLWNRVSPGTYEQYF. Here the CDR3 DNA reads TGTGCCAGCAGCCTCTGGAACAGGGTTTCTCCTGGAACCTACGAGCAGTACTTC.

This clonotype was observed a few times. V gene TRBV6-5 combines with J gene TRBJ2-2, with D perhaps TRBD2 (6 bases). Germline CDR1 MNHEY, CDR2 SVGAGI. This CDR3 contains 17 residues. Trimming removed 0 bases from V and 8 bases from J, with 19 bases in between. This chain's CDR3 is CASSYSWDPGESGELFF. CDR3 bases: TGTGCCAGCAGTTACTCGTGGGATCCGGGAGAGAGTGGGGAGCTGTTTTTT.

The sample holds a few counts of this clonotype. The chain recombines TRBV20-1 with TRBJ2-1; weak D call: TRBD1 (5 bases). Trimming took 4 bases from V and 0 from J, leaving 10 bases between them. The CDR3 is 14 residues long. The germline CDR1 and CDR2 sequences are DFQATT and SNEGSKA (reference sequence). In nucleotides, the CDR3 is TGCAGTGCTAACAGGCGGAGCTCCTACAATGAGCAGTTCTTC. Translating gives CSANRRSSYNEQFF.

This clonotype was found a few times. This chain uses TRBV2 with TRBJ2-5, with D hard to call. The CDR3 loop spans 14 amino acids. The germline V and J ends were trimmed by 4 bases and 4 bases, with 13 bases remaining between them. Germline assignment: CDR1 SNHLY and CDR2 FYNNEI. The CDR3 DNA sequence: TGTGCCAGCAGTGCCCGCCCCCAAGGAGAGACCCAGTACTTC. This gives the protein CASSARPQGETQYF. Using reference TRBV2 and TRBJ2-5 for the parts outside the CDR3, the full variable domain is EPEVTQTPSHQVTQMGQEVILRCVPISNHLYFYWYRQILGQKVEFLVSFYNNEISEKSEIFDDQFSVERPDGSNFTLKIRSTKLEDSAMYFCASSARPQGETQYFGPGTRLLVL.

This clonotype showed up just a few times. V gene TRBV24-1 combines with J gene TRBJ1-1; 7 bases fit TRBD1. Germline V gene lookup returns CDR1 KGHDR and CDR2 SFDVKD. The J segment lost 2 bases and the V segment lost 7 bases, leaving 3 bases of the junction unmatched. The CDR3 is made up of 13 amino acids. In DNA, the CDR3 is TGTGCCACCAGGGGACAGATAAACACTGAAGCTTTCTTT. This encodes CATRGQINTEAFF.

This clonotype showed up just a few times. The chain joins TRBV2 to TRBJ2-3; D call uncertain. The germline CDR1 and CDR2 sequences are SNHLY and FYNNEI. The CDR3 is made up of 15 amino acids. V shed 3 bases and J shed 3 bases, with 13 bases lying between them. The CDR3 loop reads CASSEVGHGTDTQYF. In nucleotides, the CDR3 is TGTGCCAGCAGTGAGGTGGGCCACGGAACAGATACGCAGTATTTT.